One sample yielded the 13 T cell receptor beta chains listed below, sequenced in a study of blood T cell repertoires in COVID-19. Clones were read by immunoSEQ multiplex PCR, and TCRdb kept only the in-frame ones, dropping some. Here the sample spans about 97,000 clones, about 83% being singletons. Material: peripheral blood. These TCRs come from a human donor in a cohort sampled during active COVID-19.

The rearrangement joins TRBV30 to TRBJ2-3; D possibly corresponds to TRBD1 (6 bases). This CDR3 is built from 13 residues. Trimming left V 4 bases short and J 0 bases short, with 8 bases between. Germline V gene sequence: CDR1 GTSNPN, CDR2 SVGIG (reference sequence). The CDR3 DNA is TGTGCCTGGACAGGGGCTAGCACAGATACGCAGTATTTT. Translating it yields CAWTGASTDTQYF.

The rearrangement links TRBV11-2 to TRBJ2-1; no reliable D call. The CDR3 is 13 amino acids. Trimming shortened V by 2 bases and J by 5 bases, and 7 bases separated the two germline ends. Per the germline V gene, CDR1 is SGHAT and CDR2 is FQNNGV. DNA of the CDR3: TGTGCCAGCAGCTTAACAGTAGACAATGAGCAGTTCTTC. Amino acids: CASSLTVDNEQFF.

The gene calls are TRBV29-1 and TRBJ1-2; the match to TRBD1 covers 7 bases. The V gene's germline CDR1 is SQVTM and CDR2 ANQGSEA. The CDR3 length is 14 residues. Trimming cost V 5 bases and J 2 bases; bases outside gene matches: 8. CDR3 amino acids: CSVRATGLNYGYTF. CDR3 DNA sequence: TGCAGCGTTAGAGCGACAGGGCTCAACTATGGCTACACCTTC.

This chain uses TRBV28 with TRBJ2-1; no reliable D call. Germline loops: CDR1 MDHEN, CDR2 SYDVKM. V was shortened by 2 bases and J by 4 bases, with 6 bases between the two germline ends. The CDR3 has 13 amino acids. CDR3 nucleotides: TGTGCCAGCAGTTTAAGCGTTTACAATGAGCAGTTCTTC. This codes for CASSLSVYNEQFF.

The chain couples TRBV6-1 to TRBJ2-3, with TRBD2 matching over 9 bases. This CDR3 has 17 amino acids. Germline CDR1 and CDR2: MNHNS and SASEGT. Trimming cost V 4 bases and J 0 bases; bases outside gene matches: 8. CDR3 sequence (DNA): TGTGCCAGCAGTGTAGTGACTAGCGGTTTCAGCACAGATACGCAGTATTTT. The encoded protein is CASSVVTSGFSTDTQYF.

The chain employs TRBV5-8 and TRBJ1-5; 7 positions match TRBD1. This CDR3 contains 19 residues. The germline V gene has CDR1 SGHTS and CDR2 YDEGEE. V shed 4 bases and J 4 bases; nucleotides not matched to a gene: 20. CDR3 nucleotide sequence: TGTGCCAGCAGCCCCCCCGGCGTTGGTGCTTGGACAGGTAATCAGCCCCAGCATTTT. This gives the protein CASSPPGVGAWTGNQPQHF.

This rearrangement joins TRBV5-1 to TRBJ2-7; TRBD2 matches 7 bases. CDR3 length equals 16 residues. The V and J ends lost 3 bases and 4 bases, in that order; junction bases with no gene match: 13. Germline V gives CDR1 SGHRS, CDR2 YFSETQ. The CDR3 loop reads CASSSTDGGILYEQYF. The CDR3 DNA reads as TGCGCCAGCAGCTCAACCGACGGGGGGATCCTGTACGAGCAGTACTTC.

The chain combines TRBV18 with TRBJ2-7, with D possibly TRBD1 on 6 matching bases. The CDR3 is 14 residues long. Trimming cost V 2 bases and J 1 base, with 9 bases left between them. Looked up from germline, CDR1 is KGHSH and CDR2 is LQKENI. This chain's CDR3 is CASSPSTGSYEQYF. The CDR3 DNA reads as TGTGCCAGCTCACCATCGACAGGATCCTACGAGCAGTACTTC.

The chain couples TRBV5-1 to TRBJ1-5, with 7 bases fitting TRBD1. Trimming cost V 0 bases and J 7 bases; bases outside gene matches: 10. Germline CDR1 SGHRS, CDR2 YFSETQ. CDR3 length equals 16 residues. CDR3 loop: CASSLEPNRGEQPQHF. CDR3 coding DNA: TGCGCCAGCAGCTTGGAACCAAACAGGGGAGAGCAGCCCCAGCATTTT. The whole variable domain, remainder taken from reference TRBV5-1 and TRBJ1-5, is KAGVTQTPRYLIKTRGQQVTLSCSPISGHRSVSWYQQTPGQGLQFLFEYFSETQRNKGNFPGRFSGRQFSNSRSEMNVSTLELGDSALYLCASSLEPNRGEQPQHFGDGTRLSIL.

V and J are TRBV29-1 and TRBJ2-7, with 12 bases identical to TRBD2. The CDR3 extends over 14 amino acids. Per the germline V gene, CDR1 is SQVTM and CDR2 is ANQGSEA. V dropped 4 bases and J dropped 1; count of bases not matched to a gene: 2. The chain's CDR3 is CSVVGLAGSYEQYF. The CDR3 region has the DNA TGCAGCGTTGTAGGACTAGCGGGGTCCTACGAGCAGTACTTC.

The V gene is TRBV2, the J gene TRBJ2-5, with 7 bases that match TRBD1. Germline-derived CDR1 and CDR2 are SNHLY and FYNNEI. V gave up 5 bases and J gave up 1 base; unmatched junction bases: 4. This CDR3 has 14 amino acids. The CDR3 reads CASSPGQPQETQYF. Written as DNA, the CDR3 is TGTGCCAGCAGTCCGGGACAGCCCCAAGAGACCCAGTACTTC.

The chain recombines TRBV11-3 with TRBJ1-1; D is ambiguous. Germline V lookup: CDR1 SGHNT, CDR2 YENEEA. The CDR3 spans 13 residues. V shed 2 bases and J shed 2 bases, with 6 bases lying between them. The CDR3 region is CASSLWANTEAFF. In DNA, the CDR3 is TGTGCCAGCAGCTTATGGGCCAACACTGAAGCTTTCTTT.

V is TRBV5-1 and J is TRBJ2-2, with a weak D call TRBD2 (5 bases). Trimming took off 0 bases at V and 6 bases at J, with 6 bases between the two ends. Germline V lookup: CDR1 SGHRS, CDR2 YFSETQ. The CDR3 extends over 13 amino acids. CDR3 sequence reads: CASSLASSGELFF. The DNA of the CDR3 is TGCGCCAGCAGCTTGGCTAGCTCCGGGGAGCTGTTTTTT.